A selection of T cell receptor beta chains follows, all from one sample in a study of identical twins. TCRdb called the 5' RACE reads again in MiXCR, with one record for every CDR3 protein. The table includes hundreds of thousands of distinct CDR3 sequences, more than 6.5% detected once. This sample also appeared in a second study, on yellow fever vaccine responses in identical twins.

Sample: PBMCs. These receptors were obtained from a young woman in good health. Each CDR3 is given with its conserved first and last residue. The order of the fields is clone size, J gene, V gene, D gene, CDR3 DNA, CDR3 protein. The D gene is left open where the match is weak. The listing skips clone size in some rows; elsewhere it reads once, few, many or a size class.

many	TRBJ2-1	TRBV7-9	NA	TGTGCCAGCAGCCCCCTTGACTACAACCATGAGCAGTTCTTC	CASSPLDYNHEQFF
NA	TRBJ1-2	TRBV10-3	NA	TGTGCCATCAGCGGAACAGGGAGCTATGGCTACACCTTC	CAISGTGSYGYTF
NA	TRBJ2-3	TRBV21-1	NA	TGTGCCAGCAGCAAAGAAAAAAACTCTGACAGGGGGATTGCAGATACGCAGTATTTT	CASSKEKNSDRGIADTQYF
many	TRBJ2-3	TRBV10-3	TRBD2	TGTGCCATCGGGACTAGCGGACTCACAGATACGCAGTATTTT	CAIGTSGLTDTQYF
few	TRBJ1-2	TRBV20-1	NA	TGCAGTGCTATACCACAGCTGTATGGCTACACCTTC	CSAIPQLYGYTF
NA	TRBJ2-5	TRBV20-1	TRBD2	TGCAGTGCAGCCAGCGGGAGCCCACAAGAGACCCAGTACTTC	CSAASGSPQETQYF
NA	TRBJ1-2	TRBV12-3/TRBV12-4	NA	TGTGCCAGCAGTTTTCCCACTGACTTTGTTATGGCTCGGAACTATGGCTACACCTTC	CASSFPTDFVMARNYGYTF
NA	TRBJ2-3	TRBV5-1	TRBD1	TGCGCCAGCAGCCCGGGACAGGAGGGAGATACGCAGTATTTT	CASSPGQEGDTQYF
NA	TRBJ2-1	TRBV4-1	TRBD2	TGCGCCAGCAGCCCGGAGGCGGCGGGAGGGGATGAGCAGTTCTTC	CASSPEAAGGDEQFF
many	TRBJ2-7	TRBV28	NA	TGTGCCAGCAGTTTGTCTCGCTGGGACAACTCCTACGAGCAGTACTTC	CASSLSRWDNSYEQYF
NA	TRBJ2-1	TRBV20-1	NA	TGCAGTGCTCGGAAGGGTGAGCTTTACAATGAGCAGTTCTTC	CSARKGELYNEQFF
many	TRBJ2-5	TRBV12-3/TRBV12-4	TRBD2	TGTGCCAGCAGTTCCAGCGGGGGAGAGACCCAGTACTTC	CASSSSGGETQYF
few	TRBJ2-5	TRBV5-1	NA	TGCGCCAGCAGCTTGACCGGGACATTACAAGAGACCCAGTACTTC	CASSLTGTLQETQYF
NA	TRBJ2-3	TRBV5-1	TRBD2	TGCGCCAGCAGCTCGGGGACTAGCGGGAGGGCCGGCACAGATACGCAGTATTTT	CASSSGTSGRAGTDTQYF
NA	TRBJ2-1	TRBV12-5	TRBD2	TGTGCTAGTGGTTCCCGTATAGCGGGAGTCTCCACTGAGCAGTTCTTC	CASGSRIAGVSTEQFF
NA	TRBJ2-7	TRBV4-2	TRBD2	TGTGCCAGCAGCCAAGATCGTCCAGCGGGAGAGCTCAGCTACGAGCAGTACTTC	CASSQDRPAGELSYEQYF
NA	TRBJ2-4	TRBV27	NA	TGTGCCAGCAGTTTATTGAGTCTACCTAAAGTTCAGTACTTC	CASSLLSLPKVQYF
many	TRBJ1-2	TRBV20-1	TRBD1	TGCAGTGCGATATCCCTACAGGGGCGCTATGGCTACACCTTC	CSAISLQGRYGYTF
few	TRBJ2-1	TRBV6-5	NA	TGTGCCAGCAGCTACAACATGCGGAATGAGCAGTTCTTC	CASSYNMRNEQFF
few	TRBJ2-5	TRBV14	NA	TGTGCCAGCAGCCAAGACGAGACAGGAACGGAGACCCAGTACTTC	CASSQDETGTETQYF
few	TRBJ2-4	TRBV5-1	NA	TGCGCCAGCAGCAGGGACAAGGGAGACATTCAGTACTTC	CASSRDKGDIQYF
NA	TRBJ2-1	TRBV27	TRBD2	TGTGCCAGCAGTTTCGGACTAGCGGGGGGGCTATACAATGAGCAGTTCTTC	CASSFGLAGGLYNEQFF